A selection of T cell receptor beta chains follows, all from one sample in a study of blood T cells in healthy people across ages. Using its own MiXCR run on the 5' RACE reads, TCRdb lists one record per CDR3 protein. The repertoire includes fewer than 1,000,000 distinct CDR3 sequences, around 45% of them detected once, and around a sixth sits in the top ten. The sequencing sample was made of blood. These receptors came from a man older than 75 in good health. Both conserved end residues are part of each CDR3. D genes are given only for firm matches. Where a row states a size, it is once, few, many or the class of an expanded clone; other rows omit it.

v_gene	d_gene	j_gene	abundance	CDR3nt	CDR3aa
TRBV6-4	NA	TRBJ2-4	NA	TGTGCCAGCAGTGATTATCGACGTTCGGAAGCCAAAAACATTCAGTACTTC	CASSDYRRSEAKNIQYF
TRBV20-1	NA	TRBJ2-1	NA	TGCAGTGCTCCACCCGGGACAACAAACTACAATGAGCAGTTCTTC	CSAPPGTTNYNEQFF
TRBV27	NA	TRBJ2-3	NA	TGTGCCAGCAGTTCGACTAGAAATTACGATACGCAGTATTTT	CASSSTRNYDTQYF
TRBV11-3	NA	TRBJ2-1	many	TGTGCCAGCAGCTTACAAACGCCCCAGGCGGGTGAGCAGTTCTTC	CASSLQTPQAGEQFF
TRBV20-1	TRBD2	TRBJ2-3	NA	TGCAGTGCTAGTCGTAGCGGGAACACAGATACGCAGTATTTT	CSASRSGNTDTQYF
TRBV7-9	TRBD2	TRBJ2-5	NA	TGTGCCAGCAGCCCGCAGCAACTAGCGGGAGTGGAGACCCAGTACTTC	CASSPQQLAGVETQYF
TRBV29-1	NA	TRBJ1-4	few	TGCAGCGTCGGGAGTTCAACTAATGAAAAACTGTTTTTT	CSVGSSTNEKLFF
TRBV3-1	TRBD2	TRBJ2-1	NA	TGTGCCAGCAGCCAAGAGGGACTAGCGGGAGGTTACAATGAGCAGTTCTTC	CASSQEGLAGGYNEQFF
TRBV6-5	NA	TRBJ2-5	NA	TGTGCCAGCAGTCCGAGAGGGAAAGAGACCCAGTACTTC	CASSPRGKETQYF
TRBV6-1	TRBD1	TRBJ2-7	NA	TGTGCCAGCGACCGGGACAGGGGGCAAAGCGAGCAGTACTTC	CASDRDRGQSEQYF
TRBV5-5	TRBD1	TRBJ2-1	NA	TGTGCCAGCAGCCGGACCCCGGGACAGGGCAACAATGAGCAGTTCTTC	CASSRTPGQGNNEQFF
TRBV4-1	NA	TRBJ2-5	NA	TGCGCCAGCAGCCAAGATGCCAGGGTTGGGACCCAGTACTTC	CASSQDARVGTQYF
TRBV7-2	TRBD1	TRBJ1-2	few	TGTGCCAGCAGCTTCGAGGGGACAGTTTTAGGCTACACCTTC	CASSFEGTVLGYTF
TRBV29-1	TRBD2	TRBJ2-7	NA	TGCAGCGTTCAAATAGCGGGGTACGGCTACGAGCAGTACTTC	CSVQIAGYGYEQYF
TRBV5-1	TRBD2	TRBJ2-3	NA	TGCGCCAGCAGCTTGGTTACTAGCGGAGATACGCAGTATTTT	CASSLVTSGDTQYF
TRBV20-1	NA	TRBJ2-2	NA	TGCAGTGCCTGGGAGAGAATAAACACCGGGGAGCTGTTTTTT	CSAWERINTGELFF
TRBV6-1	NA	TRBJ1-2	NA	TGTGCCAGCAGCTCCAGCGGAAACTATGGCTACACCTTC	CASSSSGNYGYTF
TRBV12-3/TRBV12-4	NA	TRBJ2-3	many	TGTGCCACCTCAGGTGGAGGCACAGATACGCAGTATTTT	CATSGGGTDTQYF
TRBV5-1	TRBD1	TRBJ2-5	few	TGCGCCAGCAGCTGGGCGACAGGGGGACAAGAGACCCAGTACTTC	CASSWATGGQETQYF
TRBV24-1	TRBD2	TRBJ2-1	few	TGTGCCACCAGTGAAGGACTAGGACTAAATGAGCAGTTCTTC	CATSEGLGLNEQFF
TRBV20-1	NA	TRBJ2-1	NA	TGCAGTGCTAGAACATCCCGAGGCGGATACAATGAGCAGTTCTTC	CSARTSRGGYNEQFF
TRBV20-1	NA	TRBJ1-1	NA	TGCAGTGCGGCGGGGGGGTTGGGCACTGAAGCTTTCTTT	CSAAGGLGTEAFF
TRBV6-1	NA	TRBJ2-1	NA	TGTGCCAGCAGCAGGGGGGCTGGCGGGAGTTCCCTCAATGAGCAGTTCTTC	CASSRGAGGSSLNEQFF
TRBV20-1	NA	TRBJ2-1	NA	TGCAGTGCTAGCAGGGGCGGTGAACAGTTCTTC	CSASRGGEQFF
TRBV6-2/TRBV6-3	NA	TRBJ2-7	many	TGTGCCAGCAGTAAAAGCGGAACCTACGAGCAGTACTTC	CASSKSGTYEQYF
TRBV5-1	NA	TRBJ2-7	NA	TGCGCCAGCAGCTATCGACAGGGAGGCTACGAGCAGTACTTC	CASSYRQGGYEQYF
TRBV7-2	NA	TRBJ1-2	few	TGTGCCAGCAGCTTAGGGCAGGGTCTGAACTATGGCTACACCTTC	CASSLGQGLNYGYTF
TRBV14	NA	TRBJ1-4	many	TGTGCCAGCAGCTCCCGACGGGGGAATAATGAAAAACTGTTTTTT	CASSSRRGNNEKLFF
TRBV7-6	TRBD2	TRBJ2-5	NA	TGTGCCAGCAGCTTACGTTATAGCGGGAGAAGGGATGAGCAGTACTTC	CASSLRYSGRRDEQYF
TRBV29-1	TRBD2	TRBJ2-1	NA	TGCAGCGCGGCGACTAGCGGGGGACAAGAGACCCAGTTCTTC	CSAATSGGQETQFF
TRBV4-2	NA	TRBJ1-2	NA	TGTGCCAGCACCGAAAGGAAAGGGAGGGGCTATGGCTACACCTTC	CASTERKGRGYGYTF
TRBV7-7	NA	TRBJ2-2	NA	TGTGCTAGCAGCCAAAGCAGGGCTACTCCCGGGGAGCTGTTTTTT	CASSQSRATPGELFF
TRBV7-8	NA	TRBJ1-2	NA	TGTGCCAGCAGCTTAGCGGGCCAGGTCAATGGCTACACCTTC	CASSLAGQVNGYTF
TRBV2	NA	TRBJ2-7	NA	TGTGCCAGCAGTGAAGCCTCGGGAAGAAAGTCCTACGAGCAGTACTTC	CASSEASGRKSYEQYF
TRBV20-1	NA	TRBJ2-2	NA	TGCAGTGCTAAGCGGGGACAACTAACCGGGGAGCTGTTTTTT	CSAKRGQLTGELFF
TRBV4-3	NA	TRBJ2-7	NA	TGCGCCAGCAGCCAAGGTCGGCAGAACAGCCTCTACGAGCAGTACTTC	CASSQGRQNSLYEQYF
TRBV6-6	TRBD1	TRBJ1-2	NA	TGTGCCAGCAGGACACAGGGGTCCGTCTATGGCTACACCTTC	CASRTQGSVYGYTF
TRBV7-2	TRBD2	TRBJ2-3	once	TGTGCCAGCAGCTCCTCCCGGGCTAGCGGGTTAGATACGCAGTATTTT	CASSSSRASGLDTQYF
TRBV20-1	NA	TRBJ2-1	few	TGCACGCCCCATGAGCAGTTCTTC	CTPHEQFF
TRBV7-2	NA	TRBJ2-7	few	TGTGCCAGCAGCTCAACCCGTTCGGGGATGGCGGGGATCTACAATGAGCAGTACTTC	CASSSTRSGMAGIYNEQYF
TRBV2	NA	TRBJ1-4	few	TGTGCCAGCAGTGTCTTTGGGAATGAAAAACTGTTTTTT	CASSVFGNEKLFF
TRBV29-1	TRBD2	TRBJ2-5	NA	TGCAGCGTTTCACTAGCGGGAGGGCTCGGGAAGACCCAGTACTTC	CSVSLAGGLGKTQYF
TRBV5-1	TRBD2	TRBJ2-5	NA	TGCGCCAGCTCAACTAGCGGGACCTTCCAAGAGACCCAGTACTTC	CASSTSGTFQETQYF
TRBV4-1	NA	TRBJ2-3	few	TGCGCCAGCAGCCAAGTGGGCGGGACGGGCACAGATACGCAGTATTTT	CASSQVGGTGTDTQYF
TRBV20-1	NA	TRBJ1-2	NA	TGCAGTACACGGACAGTAGGCTACACCTTC	CSTRTVGYTF
TRBV9	NA	TRBJ2-5	NA	TGTGCCAGCAGCCTCACTGGGGGGACCCAGTACTTC	CASSLTGGTQYF
TRBV28	TRBD1	TRBJ1-6	NA	TGTGCCAGCAGTTTAATATATGGGGGACAGGGTAATTCACCTCCCCACTTT	CASSLIYGGQGNSPPHF
TRBV24-1	TRBD1	TRBJ2-2	many	TGTGCCACCAGAGGGACAGGGCCCACCGGGGAGCTGTTTTTT	CATRGTGPTGELFF
TRBV6-2/TRBV6-3	TRBD1	TRBJ2-6	NA	TGTGCCAGCAGTTACTCGTTCACGACAGGGGGTCCAAGTTCTGGGGCCAACGTCCTGACTTTC	CASSYSFTTGGPSSGANVLTF
TRBV25-1	NA	TRBJ1-2	NA	TGTGCCAGCAGTGAATGGGCACTAGATTATGGCTACACCTTC	CASSEWALDYGYTF
TRBV6-5	TRBD2	TRBJ2-4	NA	TGTGCCAGCAGGCGGGGGGCGGCGGACATTCAGTACTTC	CASRRGAADIQYF
TRBV20-1	TRBD1	TRBJ2-7	NA	TGCAGTGCGGGGACAGGGGCCGAGCAGTACTTC	CSAGTGAEQYF
TRBV5-1	NA	TRBJ2-3	many	TGCGCCAGCAGCTTGGTCCAGACGACCACAGATACGCAGTATTTT	CASSLVQTTTDTQYF
TRBV20-1	NA	TRBJ1-5	many	TGCAGTGCTGGGTCAGGGATTATCACTAGGAATCAGCCCCAGCATTTT	CSAGSGIITRNQPQHF
TRBV27	NA	TRBJ2-1	NA	TGTGCCAGCAGGGGAGGGACAGAATACTATGAGCAGTTCTTC	CASRGGTEYYEQFF
TRBV29-1	NA	TRBJ2-5	many	TGCAGCGTGGCTACTACCATAGAGACCCAGTACTTC	CSVATTIETQYF
TRBV28	NA	TRBJ1-4	NA	TGTGCCAGCAGTTCCCGGCAGACAGAAAAACTGTTTTTT	CASSSRQTEKLFF